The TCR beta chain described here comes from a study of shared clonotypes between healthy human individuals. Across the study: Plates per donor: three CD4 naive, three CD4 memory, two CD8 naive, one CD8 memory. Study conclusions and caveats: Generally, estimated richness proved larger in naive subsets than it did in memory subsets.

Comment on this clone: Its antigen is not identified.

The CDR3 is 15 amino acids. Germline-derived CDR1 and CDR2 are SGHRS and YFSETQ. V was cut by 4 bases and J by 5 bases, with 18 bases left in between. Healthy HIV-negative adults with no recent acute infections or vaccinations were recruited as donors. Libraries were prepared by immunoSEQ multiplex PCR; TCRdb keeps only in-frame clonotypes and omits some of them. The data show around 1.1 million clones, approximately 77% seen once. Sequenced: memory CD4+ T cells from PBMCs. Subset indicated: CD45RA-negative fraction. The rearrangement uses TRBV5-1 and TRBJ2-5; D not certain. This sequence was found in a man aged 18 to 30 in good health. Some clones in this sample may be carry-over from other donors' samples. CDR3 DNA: TGCGCCAGCAGCCAAGGGTCCGTCGGAGCGGAGACCCAGTACTTC. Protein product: CASSQGSVGAETQYF.